The 31 T cell receptor beta chains reported below all come from one sample, sequenced in a study of OX40 agonist ivuxolimab in advanced cancers. The library was obtained by the immunoSEQ multiplex PCR assay. TCRdb stores this immuneACCESS table with in-frame sequences only. Part of the clones is absent; in the studies checked, under half of the shortfall reflects unresolved V genes, and no reason is known for the rest. Recorded for this sample are under 90,000 clones; around 83% of them occurred a single time. About 0.22% of the sample goes to the ten largest clones. The sequencing here drew on CD4+ or CD8+ T cells sorted from blood, taken in a trial of the OX40 agonist ivuxolimab. These TCRs come from an adult with an advanced solid tumor such as melanoma, head and neck, liver or kidney cancer.

The rearrangement links TRBV5-4 to TRBJ1-5; no firm D call. This CDR3 has 14 residues. V lost 2 bases, J lost 6 bases, and 12 bases lay in between. Per the germline V gene, CDR1 is SGHNT and CDR2 is YYREEE (reference sequence). CDR3 amino acids: CASSLPGEGQPQHF. CDR3 nucleotides: TGTGCCAGCAGCTTACCTGGCGAGGGTCAGCCCCAGCATTTT.

The genes are TRBV5-1 and TRBJ1-4, with 8 bases that match TRBD1. CDR1 SGHRS and CDR2 YFSETQ come from the germline V gene. The length of the CDR3 is 14 residues. V was pared by 3 bases and J by 9 bases, with 7 bases of the junction left unmatched. CDR3 coding DNA: TGCGCCAGCAGCTCGACAGGGGAGAGCCAAAAACTGTTTTTT. Its protein is CASSSTGESQKLFF.

The V gene is TRBV6-5, the J gene TRBJ1-2; 9 bases are shared with TRBD1. The V gene's germline CDR1 is MNHEY and CDR2 SVGAGI. V lost 0 bases to trimming and J lost 7 bases; unmatched junction nucleotides: 6. This CDR3 comprises 15 residues. Here the CDR3 DNA reads TGTGCCAGCAGTTACTCGATGGGACAGGGACGTGGCTACACCTTC. Encoded protein: CASSYSMGQGRGYTF.

There are a few counts of this clone. The V gene is TRBV14, the J gene TRBJ1-2, with D possibly TRBD1 on 6 matching bases. CDR1 and CDR2 (germline): SGHDN, FVKESK. Trimming took 4 bases from V and 5 from J, leaving 14 bases between them. This CDR3 region has 14 residues. DNA for the CDR3: TGTGCCAGCAGCCGGTCCGGGACACAGTATGGCTACACCTTC. Protein: CASSRSGTQYGYTF.

V and J are TRBV6-5 and TRBJ2-7; D is undetermined. The CDR3 extends over 13 amino acids. Trimming took off 2 bases at V and 3 bases at J, with 8 bases between the two ends. Germline loops: CDR1 MNHEY, CDR2 SVGAGI. The DNA of the CDR3 is TGTGCCAGCAGTTACGGGCAGTACTACGAGCAGTACGTC. It codes for CASSYGQYYEQYV.

A few counts support this clone. The genes are TRBV5-4 and TRBJ2-5; maybe TRBD2 (6 bases). The CDR3 runs 14 residues. V was clipped by 3 bases and J by 5 bases, with 14 bases between them. Germline V CDR1 and CDR2: SGHNT, YYREEE (reference sequence). The CDR3 here is CASSSGGVRETQYF. DNA of the CDR3: TGTGCCAGCAGCTCCGGAGGGGTGCGGGAGACCCAGTACTTC. The variable domain in full, with the rest retrieved from reference TRBV5-4 and TRBJ2-5, is ETGVTQSPTHLIKTRGQQVTLRCSSQSGHNTVSWYQQALGQGPQFIFQYYREEENGRGNFPPRFSGLQFPNYSSELNVNALELDDSALYLCASSSGGVRETQYFGPGTRLLVL.

The V call is TRBV28, the J call TRBJ2-3, with TRBD2 matching over 8 bases. Unmatched junction bases numbered 8, after V lost 3 bases and J lost 0 bases. The CDR3 sequence is 17 residues long. Germline assignment: CDR1 MDHEN and CDR2 SYDVKM. The CDR3 nucleotides read TGTGCCAGCAGTTTTGACGGGGGGGGGACTAGCACAGATACGCAGTATTTT. It encodes CASSFDGGGTSTDTQYF.

The chain couples TRBV2 to TRBJ2-3; D unresolved. Trimming shortened V by 7 bases and J by 0 bases, and 11 bases separated the two germline ends. CDR3 length equals 14 residues. Germline V CDR1 and CDR2: SNHLY, FYNNEI. This CDR3 reads CASIVGSSTDTQYF. The CDR3 coding sequence is TGTGCCAGCATAGTTGGCTCTAGCACAGATACGCAGTATTTT.

The CDR3: CASSPRTGGDAGELFF. CDR3 nucleotide sequence: TGCGCCAGCAGCCCCCGGACAGGGGGTGACGCCGGGGAGCTGTTTTTT. The V call is TRBV4-1, the J call TRBJ2-2, with TRBD1 identical over 10 bases. V lost 4 bases to trimming and J lost 6 bases; unmatched junction nucleotides: 8. The CDR3 covers 16 residues. Germline V gene data show CDR1 as MGHRA and CDR2 as YSYEKL.

This clone showed up just once. The V gene is TRBV27, the J gene TRBJ2-7, with D uncertain. The V end lost 6 bases, the J end lost 0 bases, and 9 bases lay between the germline ends. The CDR3 is 13 amino acids. CDR1 is MNHEY and CDR2 is SMNVEV in the germline V gene (reference sequence). This chain's CDR3 is CASSRPDSYEQYF. The CDR3, as DNA: TGTGCCAGCAGCCGCCCCGACTCCTACGAGCAGTACTTC.

The chain uses TRBV28 and TRBJ2-7; D is possibly TRBD1 or TRBD2 (7 bases each). The CDR3 extends over 15 amino acids. Looked up from germline, CDR1 is MDHEN and CDR2 is SYDVKM. V lost 6 bases and J 3 bases, leaving 18 bases between the germline ends. The CDR3 sequence is CASRRGGGQSYEQYF. The CDR3, as DNA: TGTGCCAGCAGGCGAGGCGGGGGACAGAGCTACGAGCAGTACTTC.

The chain combines TRBV15 with TRBJ1-2, with a weak D call TRBD1 (6 bases). The CDR3 loop spans 15 amino acids. Germline V gives CDR1 LNHNV, CDR2 YYDKDF (reference sequence). Between the trimmed V and J ends, which lost 2 bases and 2 bases, there was a span of 12 bases. CDR3 in amino acids: CATSRHRVGNYGYTF. The CDR3 nucleotides read TGTGCCACCAGCAGACACAGGGTGGGGAACTATGGCTACACCTTC.

The V and J genes are TRBV4-3 and TRBJ2-1; D might be TRBD1 (6 bases). The CDR3 length is 16 residues. The germline V gene encodes CDR1 LGHNA and CDR2 YSLEER. Trimming removed 5 bases at V and 8 bases at J, with 22 bases between. DNA of the CDR3: TGCGCCAGCAGCGCCCGCAGGGACACTCATTGGGATGAGCAGTTCTTC. This encodes CASSARRDTHWDEQFF.

In its sample, this clone was seen a few times. The J gene is TRBJ2-5, the V gene TRBV5-1, with D perhaps TRBD1 (5 bases). Trimming removed 3 bases from V and 5 bases from J, with 14 bases in between. This CDR3 has 14 amino acids. Germline CDR1 is SGHRS and CDR2 is YFSETQ. The CDR3 region is CASSWIQGPETQYF. The CDR3 DNA sequence: TGCGCCAGCAGCTGGATTCAGGGCCCGGAGACCCAGTACTTC. Combining the CDR3 with reference TRBV5-1 and TRBJ2-5 gives the whole variable domain KAGVTQTPRYLIKTRGQQVTLSCSPISGHRSVSWYQQTPGQGLQFLFEYFSETQRNKGNFPGRFSGRQFSNSRSEMNVSTLELGDSALYLCASSWIQGPETQYFGPGTRLLVL.

The chain joins TRBV28 to TRBJ1-5; 8 bases map to TRBD1. Germline CDR1 is MDHEN and CDR2 is SYDVKM. V shed 3 bases and J 7 bases; nucleotides not matched to a gene: 8. This CDR3 is built from 15 residues. This chain's CDR3 is CASSLRQGAKQPQHF. CDR3 DNA sequence: TGTGCCAGCAGTTTGAGGCAGGGGGCGAAGCAGCCCCAGCATTTT.

This clone appeared once. The rearrangement uses TRBV5-1 and TRBJ1-2; TRBD1 is a possible D gene (6 bases). V was clipped by 0 bases and J by 5 bases, with 17 bases between them. The CDR3 is 16 amino acids. Germline CDR1 is SGHRS and CDR2 is YFSETQ. CDR3 sequence (DNA): TGCGCCAGCAGCTTGGCCCCAGCAGGGGAGAGGTATGGCTACACCTTC. It yields the protein CASSLAPAGERYGYTF.

The rearrangement links TRBV4-3 to TRBJ2-7; D not certain. Looked up from germline, CDR1 is LGHNA and CDR2 is YSLEER. V was shortened by 0 bases and J by 3 bases, with 15 bases between the two germline ends. The CDR3 is 16 amino acids. The CDR3 sequence is CASSQDRAGEDYEQYF. The CDR3 bases are TGCGCCAGCAGCCAAGATAGGGCAGGAGAGGACTACGAGCAGTACTTC.

This chain's CDR3 is CASSPAGDYNEQFF. CDR3 DNA: TGTGCCAGCAGCCCTGCCGGAGACTACAATGAGCAGTTCTTC. This chain connects TRBV11-3 to TRBJ2-1; D ambiguous. The CDR3 spans 14 residues. V was shortened by 5 bases and J by 3 bases, with 11 bases between the two germline ends. Germline CDR1 and CDR2: SGHNT and YENEEA. The full variable domain, completed using reference TRBV11-3 and TRBJ2-1, is EAGVVQSPRYKIIEKKQPVAFWCNPISGHNTLYWYLQNLGQGPELLIRYENEEAVDDSQLPKDRFSAERLKGVDSTLKIQPAELGDSAVYLCASSPAGDYNEQFFGPGTRLTVL.

The V and J genes are TRBV19 and TRBJ2-7; 8 bases are a match to TRBD1. Germline V lookup: CDR1 LNHDA, CDR2 SQIVND (reference sequence). With V trimmed by 5 bases and J by 7 bases, 10 bases remained unmatched. The CDR3 runs 14 residues. CDR3 coding DNA: TGTGCCAGTAGTCCCCGGACAGGGCCGCTGGAGCAGTACTTC. Amino acids: CASSPRTGPLEQYF.

The J gene is TRBJ2-6, the V gene TRBV5-1; D is uncertain. Looked up from germline, CDR1 is SGHRS and CDR2 is YFSETQ. This CDR3 is built from 14 residues. Trimming stripped 0 bases from V and 1 base from J, with 2 bases between. CDR3 sequence reads: CASSLGSGANVLTF. Here the CDR3 DNA reads TGCGCCAGCAGCTTGGGTTCTGGGGCCAACGTCCTGACTTTC. Full variable domain (missing parts from reference TRBV5-1 and TRBJ2-6): KAGVTQTPRYLIKTRGQQVTLSCSPISGHRSVSWYQQTPGQGLQFLFEYFSETQRNKGNFPGRFSGRQFSNSRSEMNVSTLELGDSALYLCASSLGSGANVLTFGAGSRLTVL.

The J gene is TRBJ2-3, the V gene TRBV4-2; 8 bases agree with TRBD2. CDR1 is LGHNA, CDR2 YNFKEQ, per germline. V gave up 0 bases and J gave up 2 bases; unmatched junction bases: 4. The CDR3 contains 16 residues. CDR3 bases: TGTGCCAGCAGCCAAGATCGGGGGGGGGACACAGATACGCAGTATTTT. This gives the protein CASSQDRGGDTDTQYF.

In nucleotides, the CDR3 is TGCGCCAGCAGCCCGGGACTAGCCGGAGATACGCAGTATTTT. It yields the protein CASSPGLAGDTQYF. This chain links TRBV5-1 with TRBJ2-3; the match to TRBD2 covers 9 bases. CDR3 length: 14 residues. Germline CDR1 is SGHRS and CDR2 is YFSETQ. Trimming at V came to 4 bases and at J to 5 bases, leaving 5 bases not matched to a gene.

The J gene is TRBJ1-1, the V gene TRBV7-2; perhaps TRBD1 as D (5 bases). The CDR3 runs to 18 residues. The germline CDR1 and CDR2 sequences are SGHTA and FQGNSA. The V gene lost 5 bases and the J gene lost 9 bases, with 31 bases spanning the gap. The CDR3 region is CASSPRNSLQDFLRQAFF. The CDR3 nucleotides read TGTGCCAGCAGCCCACGAAACTCGCTACAGGACTTCTTAAGACAAGCTTTCTTT.

The DNA of the CDR3 is TGTGCCAGCAGCCCCGACGGGGAGACCCAGTACTTC. Translation: CASSPDGETQYF. The chain uses TRBV11-1 and TRBJ2-5; D gene ambiguous. In germline, CDR1 is SGHAT, CDR2 FQDESV (reference sequence). The CDR3 has 12 amino acids. V was pared by 5 bases and J by 5 bases, with 9 bases between. Together with reference TRBV11-1 and TRBJ2-5, the CDR3 gives the full variable domain: EAEVAQSPRYKITEKSQAVAFWCDPISGHATLYWYRQILGQGPELLVQFQDESVVDDSQLPKDRFSAERLKGVDSTLKIQPAELGDSAMYLCASSPDGETQYFGPGTRLLVL.

This clone was seen a few times. The V gene is TRBV4-1, the J gene TRBJ2-1, with D unclear. CDR1 MGHRA and CDR2 YSYEKL come from the germline V gene. Trimming took off 5 bases at V and 0 bases at J, with 14 bases between the two ends. CDR3 size: 16 residues. CDR3 protein: CASSDLGFSSYNEQFF. CDR3 in DNA: TGCGCCAGCAGCGACCTAGGGTTTAGCTCCTACAATGAGCAGTTCTTC.

This clone was seen a handful of times. The chain recombines TRBV5-6 with TRBJ2-3; 12 nucleotides align to TRBD2. Looked up from germline, CDR1 is SGHDT and CDR2 is YYEEEE. CDR3 size: 18 residues. V shed 4 bases, J shed 6 bases, and the junction held 15 bases outside the gene matches. The CDR3 coding sequence is TGTGCCAGCAGCAGAAGGACTAGCGGGAATATTCTGGTCGATACGCAGTATTTT. Protein sequence: CASSRRTSGNILVDTQYF.

V usage is TRBV6-1 and J usage is TRBJ2-7; 8 positions agree with TRBD1. From germline, CDR1 is MNHNS and CDR2 SASEGT. There are 14 residues in the CDR3. J was trimmed by 7 bases and V by 4 bases; bases with no gene match: 9. CDR3: CASSVQGALGEQYV. The CDR3, as DNA: TGTGCCAGCAGTGTGCAGGGGGCCTTGGGGGAGCAGTACGTC.

The chain combines TRBV5-1 with TRBJ2-3, with a tentative D call TRBD1 (6 bases). Trimming took 4 bases from V and 0 from J, leaving 15 bases between them. Germline-derived CDR1 and CDR2 are SGHRS and YFSETQ. The CDR3 extends over 16 amino acids. The CDR3 region is CASSKGDAPSTDTQYF. DNA of the CDR3: TGCGCCAGCAGCAAGGGGGACGCACCTAGCACAGATACGCAGTATTTT.

V is TRBV19 and J is TRBJ2-1, with 8 bases matching TRBD2. In germline, CDR1 is LNHDA, CDR2 SQIVND (reference sequence). With V trimmed by 3 bases and J by 15 bases, 7 bases remained unmatched. The CDR3 covers 12 residues. The CDR3 protein is CASSIGGRPGFF. The CDR3 DNA reads as TGTGCCAGTAGTATCGGCGGGAGGCCGGGGTTCTTC.

This clone was observed a handful of times. The chain recombines TRBV11-2 with TRBJ2-3; D is undetermined. CDR1 is SGHAT, CDR2 FQNNGV, per germline. This CDR3 comprises 16 residues. The V and J ends lost 3 bases and 0 bases respectively, with 13 bases between them. CDR3 sequence: CASSFLVAVSTDTQYF. The CDR3 region has the DNA TGTGCCAGCAGCTTTTTGGTGGCCGTTAGCACAGATACGCAGTATTTT.

The chain couples TRBV18 to TRBJ2-3; 13 positions agree with TRBD2. Looked up from germline, CDR1 is KGHSH and CDR2 is LQKENI. With V trimmed by 6 bases and J by 2 bases, 8 bases remained unmatched. The CDR3 consists of 17 residues. The CDR3 coding sequence is TGTGCCAGCTCGCCTAGACTAGCGGGAGGTACCACAGATACGCAGTATTTT. Translated: CASSPRLAGGTTDTQYF.